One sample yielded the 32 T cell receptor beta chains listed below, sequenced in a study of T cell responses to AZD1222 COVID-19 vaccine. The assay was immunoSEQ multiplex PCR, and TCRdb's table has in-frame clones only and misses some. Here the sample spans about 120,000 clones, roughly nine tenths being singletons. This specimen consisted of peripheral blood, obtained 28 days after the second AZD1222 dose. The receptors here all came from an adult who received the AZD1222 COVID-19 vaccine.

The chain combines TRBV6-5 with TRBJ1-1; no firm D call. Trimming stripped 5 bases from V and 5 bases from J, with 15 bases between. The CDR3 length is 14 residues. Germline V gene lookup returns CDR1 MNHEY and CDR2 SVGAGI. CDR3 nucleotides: TGTGCCAGCAGTAGTCCGAGCCTGAGGACTGAAGCTTTCTTT. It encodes CASSSPSLRTEAFF.

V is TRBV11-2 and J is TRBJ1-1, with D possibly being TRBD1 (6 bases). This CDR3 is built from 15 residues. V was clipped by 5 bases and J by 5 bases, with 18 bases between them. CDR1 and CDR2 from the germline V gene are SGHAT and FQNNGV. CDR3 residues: CASSPDSRALTEAFF. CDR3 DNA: TGTGCCAGCAGCCCGGACAGCAGGGCTCTTACTGAAGCTTTCTTT.

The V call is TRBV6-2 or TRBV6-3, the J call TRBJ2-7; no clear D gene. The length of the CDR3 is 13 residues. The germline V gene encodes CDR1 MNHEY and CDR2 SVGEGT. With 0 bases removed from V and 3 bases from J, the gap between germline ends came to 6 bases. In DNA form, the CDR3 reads TGTGCCAGCAGTTACTCGATACTCTACGAGCAGTACTTC. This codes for CASSYSILYEQYF.

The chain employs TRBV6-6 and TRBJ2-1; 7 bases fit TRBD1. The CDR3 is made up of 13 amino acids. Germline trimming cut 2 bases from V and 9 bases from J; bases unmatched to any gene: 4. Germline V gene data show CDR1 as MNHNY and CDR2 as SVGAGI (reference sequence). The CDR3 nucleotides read TGTGCCAGCAGTTACGGGGACAGCACTGAGCAGTTCTTC. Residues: CASSYGDSTEQFF.

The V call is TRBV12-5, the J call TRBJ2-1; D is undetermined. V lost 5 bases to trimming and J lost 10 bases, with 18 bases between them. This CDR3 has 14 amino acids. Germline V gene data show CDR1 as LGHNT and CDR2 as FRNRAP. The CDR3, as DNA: TGTGCTAGTGGTCCAGACCGCCGGGCTGGCGAGCAGTTCTTC. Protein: CASGPDRRAGEQFF.

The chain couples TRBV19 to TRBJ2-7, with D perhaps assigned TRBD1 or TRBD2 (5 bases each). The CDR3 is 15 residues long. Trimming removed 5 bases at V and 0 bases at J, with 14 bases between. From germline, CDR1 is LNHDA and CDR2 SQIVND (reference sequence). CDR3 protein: CASSPPGRSSYEQYF. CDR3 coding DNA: TGTGCCAGTAGTCCGCCGGGACGGAGCTCCTACGAGCAGTACTTC.

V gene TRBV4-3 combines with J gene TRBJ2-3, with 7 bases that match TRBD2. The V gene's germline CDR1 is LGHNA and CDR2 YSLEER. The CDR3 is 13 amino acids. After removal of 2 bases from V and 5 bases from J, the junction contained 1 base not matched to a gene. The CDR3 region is CASSQPGGDTQYF. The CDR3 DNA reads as TGCGCCAGCAGCCAACCGGGGGGAGATACGCAGTATTTT.

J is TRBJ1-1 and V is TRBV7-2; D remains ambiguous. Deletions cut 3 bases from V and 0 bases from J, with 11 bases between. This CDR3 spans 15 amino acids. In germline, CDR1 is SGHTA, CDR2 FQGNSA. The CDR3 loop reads CASSFPSKMNTEAFF. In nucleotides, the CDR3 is TGTGCCAGCAGCTTTCCCTCAAAAATGAACACTGAAGCTTTCTTT.

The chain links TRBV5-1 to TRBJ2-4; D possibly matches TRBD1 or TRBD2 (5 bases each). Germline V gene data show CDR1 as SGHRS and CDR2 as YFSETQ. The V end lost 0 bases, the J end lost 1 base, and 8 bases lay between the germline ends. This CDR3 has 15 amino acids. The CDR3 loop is CASSLAGDAKNIQYF. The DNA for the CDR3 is TGCGCCAGCAGCTTGGCTGGGGACGCCAAAAACATTCAGTACTTC.

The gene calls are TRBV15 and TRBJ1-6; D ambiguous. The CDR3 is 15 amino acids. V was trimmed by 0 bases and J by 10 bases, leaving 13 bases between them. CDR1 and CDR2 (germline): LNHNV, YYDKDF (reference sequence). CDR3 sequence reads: CATSRDVGVGSPLHF. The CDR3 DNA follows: TGTGCCACCAGCAGAGATGTTGGTGTTGGGTCACCCCTCCACTTT. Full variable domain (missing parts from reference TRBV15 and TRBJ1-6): DAMVIQNPRYQVTQFGKPVTLSCSQTLNHNVMYWYQQKSSQAPKLLFHYYDKDFNNEADTPDNFQSRRPNTSFCFLDIRSPGLGDTAMYLCATSRDVGVGSPLHFGNGTRLTVT.

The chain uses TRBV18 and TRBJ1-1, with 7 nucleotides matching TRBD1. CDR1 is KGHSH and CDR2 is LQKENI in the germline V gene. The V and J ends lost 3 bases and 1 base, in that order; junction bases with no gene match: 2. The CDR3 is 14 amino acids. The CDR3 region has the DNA TGTGCCAGCTCACCCGACAGGGCGAACACTGAAGCTTTCTTT. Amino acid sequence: CASSPDRANTEAFF. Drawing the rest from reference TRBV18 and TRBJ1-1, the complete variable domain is NAGVMQNPRHLVRRRGQEARLRCSPMKGHSHVYWYRQLPEEGLKFMVYLQKENIIDESGMPKERFSAEFPKEGPSILRIQQVVRGDSAAYFCASSPDRANTEAFFGQGTRLTVV.

The CDR3 sequence is CASGAVMPGQGTEAFF. In nucleotides, the CDR3 is TGTGCCAGCGGGGCTGTCATGCCGGGACAGGGGACTGAAGCTTTCTTT. This chain links TRBV28 with TRBJ1-1; the match to TRBD1 covers 10 bases. This CDR3 contains 16 residues. The germline V gene has CDR1 MDHEN and CDR2 SYDVKM. V trimming: 8 bases; J trimming: 5 bases; junction bases outside the gene matches: 14.

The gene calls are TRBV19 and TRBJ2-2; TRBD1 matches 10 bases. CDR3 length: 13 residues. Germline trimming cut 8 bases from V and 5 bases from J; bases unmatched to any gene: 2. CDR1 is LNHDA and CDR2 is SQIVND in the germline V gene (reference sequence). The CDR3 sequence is CASGDRGTGELFF. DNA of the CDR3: TGTGCCAGTGGGGACAGGGGAACCGGGGAGCTGTTTTTT. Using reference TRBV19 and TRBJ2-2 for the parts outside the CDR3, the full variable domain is DGGITQSPKYLFRKEGQNVTLSCEQNLNHDAMYWYRQDPGQGLRLIYYSQIVNDFQKGDIAEGYSVSREKKESFPLTVTSAQKNPTAFYLCASGDRGTGELFFGEGSRLTVL.

Here the CDR3 DNA reads TGTGCCAGCAGCGTCGACCTCGGCACAGATACGCAGTATTTT. It codes for CASSVDLGTDTQYF. The V call is TRBV9, the J call TRBJ2-3, with D hard to call. The CDR3 loop spans 14 amino acids. CDR1 is SGDLS, CDR2 YYNGEE, per germline. Trimming took 2 bases from V and 1 from J, leaving 8 bases between them.

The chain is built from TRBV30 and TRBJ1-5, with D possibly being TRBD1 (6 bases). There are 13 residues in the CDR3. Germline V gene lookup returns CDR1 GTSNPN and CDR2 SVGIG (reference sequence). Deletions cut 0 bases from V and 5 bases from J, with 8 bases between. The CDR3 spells CAWSVSGDQPQHF. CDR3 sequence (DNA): TGTGCCTGGAGTGTCTCAGGGGATCAGCCCCAGCATTTT. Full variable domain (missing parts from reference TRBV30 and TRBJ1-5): SQTIHQWPATLVQPVGSPLSLECTVEGTSNPNLYWYRQAAGRGLQLLFYSVGIGQISSEVPQNLSASRPQDRQFILSSKKLLLSDSGFYLCAWSVSGDQPQHFGDGTRLSIL.

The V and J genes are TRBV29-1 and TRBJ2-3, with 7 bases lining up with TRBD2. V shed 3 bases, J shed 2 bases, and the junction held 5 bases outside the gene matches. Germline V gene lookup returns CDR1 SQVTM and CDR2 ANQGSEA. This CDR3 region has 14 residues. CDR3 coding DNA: TGCAGCGTTGACGGGCTAGCGGCCACAGATACGCAGTATTTT. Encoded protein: CSVDGLAATDTQYF.

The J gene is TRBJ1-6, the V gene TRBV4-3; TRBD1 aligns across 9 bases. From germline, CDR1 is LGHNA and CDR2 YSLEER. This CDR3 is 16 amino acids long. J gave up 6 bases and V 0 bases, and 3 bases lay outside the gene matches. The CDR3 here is CASSQEGTGLNSPLHF. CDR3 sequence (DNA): TGCGCCAGCAGCCAAGAGGGGACAGGGCTTAATTCACCCCTCCACTTT.

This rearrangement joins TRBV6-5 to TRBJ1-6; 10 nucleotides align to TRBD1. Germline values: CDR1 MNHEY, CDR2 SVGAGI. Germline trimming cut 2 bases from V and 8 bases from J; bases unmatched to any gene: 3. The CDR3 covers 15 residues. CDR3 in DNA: TGTGCCAGCAGTTACGGGGACAGGGGTGATTCACCCCTCCACTTT. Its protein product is CASSYGDRGDSPLHF.

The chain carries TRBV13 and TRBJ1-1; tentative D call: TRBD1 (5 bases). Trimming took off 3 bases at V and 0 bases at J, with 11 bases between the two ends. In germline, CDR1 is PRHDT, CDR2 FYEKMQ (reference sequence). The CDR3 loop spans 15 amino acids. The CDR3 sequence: CASSLNGGMNTEAFF. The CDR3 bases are TGTGCCAGCAGCTTGAACGGGGGAATGAACACTGAAGCTTTCTTT.

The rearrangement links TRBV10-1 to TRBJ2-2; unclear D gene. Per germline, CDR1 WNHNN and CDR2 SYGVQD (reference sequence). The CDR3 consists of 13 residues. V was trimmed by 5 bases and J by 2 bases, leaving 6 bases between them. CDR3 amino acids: CASSLQNTGELFF. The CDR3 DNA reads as TGCGCCAGCAGTCTCCAAAACACCGGGGAGCTGTTTTTT.

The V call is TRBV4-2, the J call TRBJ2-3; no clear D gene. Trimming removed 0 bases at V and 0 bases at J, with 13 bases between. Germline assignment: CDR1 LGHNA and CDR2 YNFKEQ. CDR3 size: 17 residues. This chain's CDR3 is CASSQDRKASSTDTQYF. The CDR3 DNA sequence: TGTGCCAGCAGCCAAGACCGGAAGGCCTCTAGCACAGATACGCAGTATTTT.

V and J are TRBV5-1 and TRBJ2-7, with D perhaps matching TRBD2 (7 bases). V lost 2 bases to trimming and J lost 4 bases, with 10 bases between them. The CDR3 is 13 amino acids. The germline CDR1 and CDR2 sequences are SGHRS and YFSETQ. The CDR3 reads CASSFGGPYEQYF. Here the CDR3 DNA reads TGCGCCAGCAGCTTCGGGGGGCCTTACGAGCAGTACTTC.

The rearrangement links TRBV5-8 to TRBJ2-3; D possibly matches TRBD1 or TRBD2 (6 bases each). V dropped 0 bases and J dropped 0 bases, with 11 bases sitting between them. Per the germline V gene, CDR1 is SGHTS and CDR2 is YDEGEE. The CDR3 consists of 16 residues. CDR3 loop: CASSLATGASTDTQYF. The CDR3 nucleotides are TGTGCCAGCAGCTTGGCCACGGGGGCCAGCACAGATACGCAGTATTTT.

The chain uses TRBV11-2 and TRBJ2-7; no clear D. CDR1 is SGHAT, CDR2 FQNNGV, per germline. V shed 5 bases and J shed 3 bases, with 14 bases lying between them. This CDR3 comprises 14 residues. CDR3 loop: CASSRALNGYEQYF. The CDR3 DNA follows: TGTGCCAGCAGCCGTGCTTTGAACGGCTACGAGCAGTACTTC.

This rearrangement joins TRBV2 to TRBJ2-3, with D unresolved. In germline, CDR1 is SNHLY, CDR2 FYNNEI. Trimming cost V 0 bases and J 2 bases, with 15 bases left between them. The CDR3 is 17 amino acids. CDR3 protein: CASSEALKAQVTDTQYF. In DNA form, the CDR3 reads TGTGCCAGCAGTGAAGCGCTCAAAGCCCAAGTCACAGATACGCAGTATTTT.

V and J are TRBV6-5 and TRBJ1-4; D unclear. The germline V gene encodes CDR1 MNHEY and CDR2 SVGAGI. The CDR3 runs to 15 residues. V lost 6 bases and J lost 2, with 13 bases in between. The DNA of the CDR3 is TGTGCCAGCAGCCCCAGGACGGCTACTAATGAAAAACTGTTTTTT. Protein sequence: CASSPRTATNEKLFF.

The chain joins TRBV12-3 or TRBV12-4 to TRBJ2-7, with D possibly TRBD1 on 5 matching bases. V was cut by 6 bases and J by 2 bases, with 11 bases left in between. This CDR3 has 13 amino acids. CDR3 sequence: CASSLQVAYEQYF. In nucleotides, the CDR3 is TGTGCCAGCAGCCTACAGGTAGCCTACGAGCAGTACTTC.

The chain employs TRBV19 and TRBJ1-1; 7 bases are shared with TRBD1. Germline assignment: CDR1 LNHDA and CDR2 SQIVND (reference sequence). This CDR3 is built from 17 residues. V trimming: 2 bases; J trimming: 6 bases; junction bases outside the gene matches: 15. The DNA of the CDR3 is TGTGCCAGTAGTATAATAACAGGGGACCCCGGAGGAGCTGAAGCTTTCTTT. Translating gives CASSIITGDPGGAEAFF.

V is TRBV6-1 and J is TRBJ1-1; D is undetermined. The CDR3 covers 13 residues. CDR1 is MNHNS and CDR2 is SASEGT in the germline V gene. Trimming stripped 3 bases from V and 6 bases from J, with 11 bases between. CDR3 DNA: TGTGCCAGCAGTGAGGGGTCTTGGGCTGAAGCTTTCTTT. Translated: CASSEGSWAEAFF.

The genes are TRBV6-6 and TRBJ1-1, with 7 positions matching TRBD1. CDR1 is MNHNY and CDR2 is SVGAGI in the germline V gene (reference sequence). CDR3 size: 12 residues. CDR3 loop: CATRRDSTEAFF. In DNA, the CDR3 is TGTGCTACTAGGAGGGACAGCACTGAAGCTTTCTTT.

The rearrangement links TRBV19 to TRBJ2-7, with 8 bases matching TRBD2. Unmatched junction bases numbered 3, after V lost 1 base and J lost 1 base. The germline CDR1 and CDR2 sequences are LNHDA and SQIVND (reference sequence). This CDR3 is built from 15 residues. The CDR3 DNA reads TGTGCCAGTAGTATAGGCGGGGGGTCTTCCTACGAGCAGTACTTC. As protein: CASSIGGGSSYEQYF.

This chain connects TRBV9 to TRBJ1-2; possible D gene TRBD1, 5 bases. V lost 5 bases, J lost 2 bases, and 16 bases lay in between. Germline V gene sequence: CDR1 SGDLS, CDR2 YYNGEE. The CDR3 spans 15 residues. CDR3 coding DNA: TGTGCCAGCAGTGGTGGGCTCGAGGGGAACTATGGCTACACCTTC. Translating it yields CASSGGLEGNYGYTF.